This T cell receptor (beta chain) is from a study of T cell responses to AZD1222 COVID-19 vaccine (dated by TCRdb to about 2021). General notes on the study: AZD1222 recipients given second doses at about 4 weeks or at about 12 weeks were pooled, since spike-specific TCR depth and breadth were not found to differ between the two schedules. A total of around 240 trial participants underwent TCR sequencing, of whom some 200 had received two doses of AZD1222 and around 26 had received two doses of the MenACWY control vaccine. Trial participants were enrolled by age into 18-55, 56-69 and 70-plus year subgroups, with roughly 160, 29 and 62 TCR-sequenced participants respectively. Study-wide conclusions, independent of this receptor: Conclusions about previously exposed vaccinees were limited because only a handful of AZD1222 recipients were SARS-CoV-2 seropositive at baseline. CD4 TCRs associated with the vaccine covered the entire spike protein, and the dominant responses were in regions 160-218 and 743-854. Because no samples from the day 14 peak response were available, repertoires could be characterized only after the peak T cell response. A significant rise in spike-specific TCR breadth and depth was observed after two AZD1222 doses relative to day 0 and relative to MenACWY recipients. Participants were mostly white British, with more females than males. The authors suggested clonal diversity may have been underestimated. The 56-69-year group was small, and its depth increase did not reach significance, likely because of low power. Reportedly, close to half of the unique spike-specific TCRs recognized epitopes lying outside the regions that are mutated in the B.1.351 and B.1.1.7 variants.

The time point label corresponds to: baseline before first vaccination. Vaccinee samples came from UK trials COV001 and COV002, including a single-blind randomized controlled phase 2/3 trial of AZD1222 (ChAdOx1 nCoV-19) in healthy adults. For TCRbeta chain sequencing, PBMC samples were collected from trial participants at day 0 and at day 28 after the second dose. Concerning this clone: This receptor's antigen is unknown. No per-base quality is available; no much larger clone lies one base away.

The CDR3 regions of human TCRbeta chains were analyzed by immunosequencing. Per the original workflow: TCRs in the repertoires were compared against a reference library of SARS-CoV-2-specific TCRs that had been generated with the MIRA antigen-specificity platform. Breadth was defined as the fraction of unique TCRs that were SARS-CoV-2-associated. Depth was defined as the fraction of total T cells that were SARS-CoV-2-associated. Using the MIRA data, every spike-specific TCR was mapped to the spike region that the TCR reacted to and assigned to either a CD4 or a CD8 class. Log10-transformed breadth and depth values were compared by one-way ANOVA with Sidak's multiple comparisons tests. Imported from immuneACCESS, the table was reduced by TCRdb to in-frame sequences with V and J called. These copies leave out some clones; in studies compared against another copy, an unresolved V gene accounts for under half, and the cause of the remainder is not known. V and J calls and clone size come straight from that table; D and trimming were deduced from the DNA. The sample data list some 170,000 clones, and 85% to 95% of these were observed just once. The leading ten clones occupy around 0.96% of the sample.

V and J are trimmed by 4 bases and 3 bases, and the gene matches miss 8 bases of the junction. Inclusive of the bounding cysteine and phenylalanine, the CDR3 is 15 residues long. The entry retains the CDR3 DNA only, 45 bases that are in frame from base 1. From the germline V gene (reference sequence), CDR1 is LNHDA and CDR2 is SQIVND. The origin of this receptor is an adult in good health. Sequencing was performed on peripheral blood, taken on day 0 of AZD1222 vaccination. The sequence joins TRBV19 to TRBJ1-2; TRBD1 lines up with 7 middle nucleotides. In nucleotides, the sequence is TGTGCCAGTAGTAGAGCCGGGACAGAGCACTATGGCTACACCTTC. This sequence encodes CASSRAGTEHYGYTF. With the rest looked up from the reference TRBV19 and TRBJ1-2 genes rather than sequenced, the full variable domain is DGGITQSPKYLFRKEGQNVTLSCEQNLNHDAMYWYRQDPGQGLRLIYYSQIVNDFQKGDIAEGYSVSREKKESFPLTVTSAQKNPTAFYLCASSRAGTEHYGYTFGSGTRLTVV.